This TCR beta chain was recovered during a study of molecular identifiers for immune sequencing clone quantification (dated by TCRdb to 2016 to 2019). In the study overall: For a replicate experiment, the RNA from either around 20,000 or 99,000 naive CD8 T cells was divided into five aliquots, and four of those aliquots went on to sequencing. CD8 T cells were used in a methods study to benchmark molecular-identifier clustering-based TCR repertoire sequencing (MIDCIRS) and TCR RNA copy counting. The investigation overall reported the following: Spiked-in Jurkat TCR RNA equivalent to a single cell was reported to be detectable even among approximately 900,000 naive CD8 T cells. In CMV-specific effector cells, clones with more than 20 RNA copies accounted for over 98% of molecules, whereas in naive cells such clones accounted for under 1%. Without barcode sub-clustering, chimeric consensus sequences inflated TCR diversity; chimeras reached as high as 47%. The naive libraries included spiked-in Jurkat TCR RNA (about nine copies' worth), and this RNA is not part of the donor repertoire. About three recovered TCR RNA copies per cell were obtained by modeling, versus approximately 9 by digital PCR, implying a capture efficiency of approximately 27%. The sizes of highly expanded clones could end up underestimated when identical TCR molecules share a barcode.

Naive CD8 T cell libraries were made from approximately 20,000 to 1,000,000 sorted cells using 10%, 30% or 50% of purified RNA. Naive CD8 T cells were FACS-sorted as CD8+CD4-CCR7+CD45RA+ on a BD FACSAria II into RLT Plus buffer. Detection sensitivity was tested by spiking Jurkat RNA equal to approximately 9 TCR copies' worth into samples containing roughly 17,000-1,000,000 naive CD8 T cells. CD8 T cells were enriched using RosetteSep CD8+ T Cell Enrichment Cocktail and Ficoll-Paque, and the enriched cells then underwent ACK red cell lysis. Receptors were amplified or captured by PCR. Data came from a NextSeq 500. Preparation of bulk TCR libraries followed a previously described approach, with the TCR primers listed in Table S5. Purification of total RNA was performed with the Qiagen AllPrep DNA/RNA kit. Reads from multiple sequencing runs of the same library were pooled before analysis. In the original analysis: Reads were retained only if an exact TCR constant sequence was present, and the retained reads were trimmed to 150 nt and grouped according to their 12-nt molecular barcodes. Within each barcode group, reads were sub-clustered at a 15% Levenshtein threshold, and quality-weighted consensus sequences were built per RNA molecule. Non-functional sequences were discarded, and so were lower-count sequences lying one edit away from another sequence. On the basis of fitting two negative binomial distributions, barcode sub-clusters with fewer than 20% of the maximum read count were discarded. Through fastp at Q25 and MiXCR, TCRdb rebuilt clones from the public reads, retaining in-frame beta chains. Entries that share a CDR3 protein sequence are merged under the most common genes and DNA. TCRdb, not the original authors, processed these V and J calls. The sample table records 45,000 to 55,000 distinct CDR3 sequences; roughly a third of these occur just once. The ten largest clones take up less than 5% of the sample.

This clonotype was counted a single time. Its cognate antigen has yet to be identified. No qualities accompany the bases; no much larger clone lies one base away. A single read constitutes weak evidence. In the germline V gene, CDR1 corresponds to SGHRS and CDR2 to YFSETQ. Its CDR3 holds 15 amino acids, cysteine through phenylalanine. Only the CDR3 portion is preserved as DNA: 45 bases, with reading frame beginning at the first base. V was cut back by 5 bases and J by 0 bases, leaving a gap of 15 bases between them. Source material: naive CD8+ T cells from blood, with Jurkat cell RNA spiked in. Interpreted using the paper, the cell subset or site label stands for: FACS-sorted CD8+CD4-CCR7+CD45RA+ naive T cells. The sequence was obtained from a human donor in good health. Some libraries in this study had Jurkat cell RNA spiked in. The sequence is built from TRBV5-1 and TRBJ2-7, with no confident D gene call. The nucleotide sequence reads TGCGCCAGCAGTTGGGCAGTACGAGACTCCTACGAGCAGTACTTC. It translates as CASSWAVRDSYEQYF.